This entry is about one T cell receptor (beta chain). Its antigen remains unidentified. Trimming left V 3 bases short and J 8 bases short, with 7 bases between. In germline, CDR1 is KGHDR, CDR2 SFDVKD. The CDR3 contains 12 residues. The data derive from a study of T cells in Graves' hyperthyroidism and ophthalmopathy. Overall study results and limits: Separating ophthalmopathy from stable hyperthyroidism was achieved by a 13 V-J model.

Researchers amplified the TCR beta CDR3 regions from RNA transcripts. A first-round RT-PCR of the TCR CDR3 used the HTBI primer set. TCRdb ran MiXCR on the multiplex PCR reads and lists one entry per CDR3 protein. The table has 530,000 or so distinct CDR3 sequences, 40% to 55% seen once. No progression to ophthalmopathy during 18 months of follow-up defined stable disease. The patients, who ranged from 18 to 65 in age, presented with newly diagnosed hyperthyroidism lasting under 2 months. Patients were excluded for uncontrolled infection, other autoimmune disease, pregnancy or lactation. Sequenced material: peripheral blood or thyroid tissue (not recorded which). This receptor was taken from a woman under 30 with Graves' hyperthyroidism. The rearrangement links TRBV24-1 to TRBJ1-5; D is undetermined. The CDR3 sequence is CATSDPEKPQHF. The CDR3 bases are TGTGCCACCAGTGATCCCGAGAAGCCCCAGCATTTT.